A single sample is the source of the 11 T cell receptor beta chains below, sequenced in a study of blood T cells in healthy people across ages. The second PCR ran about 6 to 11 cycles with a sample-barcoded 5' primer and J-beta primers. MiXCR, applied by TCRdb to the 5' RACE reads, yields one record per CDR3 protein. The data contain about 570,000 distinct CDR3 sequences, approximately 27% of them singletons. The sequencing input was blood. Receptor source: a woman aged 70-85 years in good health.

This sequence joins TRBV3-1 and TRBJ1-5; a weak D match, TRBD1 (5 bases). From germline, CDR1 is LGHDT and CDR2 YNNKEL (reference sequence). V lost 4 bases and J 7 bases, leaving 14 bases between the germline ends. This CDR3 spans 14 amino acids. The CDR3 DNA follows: TGTGCCAGCAGCCCGTCCCGGGACTTCCAGCCCCAGCATTTT. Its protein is CASSPSRDFQPQHF. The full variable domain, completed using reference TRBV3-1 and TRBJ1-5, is DTAVSQTPKYLVTQMGNDKSIKCEQNLGHDTMYWYKQDSKKFLKIMFSYNNKELIINETVPNRFSPKSPDKAHLNLHINSLELGDSAVYFCASSPSRDFQPQHFGDGTRLSIL.

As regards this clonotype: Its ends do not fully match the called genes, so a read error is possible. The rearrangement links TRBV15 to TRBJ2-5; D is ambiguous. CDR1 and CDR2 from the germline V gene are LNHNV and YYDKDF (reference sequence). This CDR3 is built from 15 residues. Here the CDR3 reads CATSSNVGPEKTQYF. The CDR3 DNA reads TGCGCCACCAGCAGTAACGTCGGCCCCGAGAAGACCCAGTACTTC.

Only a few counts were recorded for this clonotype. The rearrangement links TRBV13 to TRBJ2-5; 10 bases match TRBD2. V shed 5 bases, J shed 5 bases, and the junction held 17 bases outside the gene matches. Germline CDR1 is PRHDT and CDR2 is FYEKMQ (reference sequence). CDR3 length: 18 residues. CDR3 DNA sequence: TGTGCCAGCAGCCTCAGCCTACCTAGCGGGGGCTCGCAGGAGACCCAGTACTTC. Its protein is CASSLSLPSGGSQETQYF. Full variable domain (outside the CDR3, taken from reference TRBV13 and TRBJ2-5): AAGVIQSPRHLIKEKRETATLKCYPIPRHDTVYWYQQGPGQDPQFLISFYEKMQSDKGSIPDRFSAQQFSDYHSELNMSSLELGDSALYFCASSLSLPSGGSQETQYFGPGTRLLVL.

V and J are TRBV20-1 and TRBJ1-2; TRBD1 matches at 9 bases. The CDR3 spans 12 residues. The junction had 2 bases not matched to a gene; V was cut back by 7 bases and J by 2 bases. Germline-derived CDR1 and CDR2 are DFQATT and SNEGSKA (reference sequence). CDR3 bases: TGCAGTGTCGGGACAGGGAACTATGGCTACACCTTC. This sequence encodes CSVGTGNYGYTF.

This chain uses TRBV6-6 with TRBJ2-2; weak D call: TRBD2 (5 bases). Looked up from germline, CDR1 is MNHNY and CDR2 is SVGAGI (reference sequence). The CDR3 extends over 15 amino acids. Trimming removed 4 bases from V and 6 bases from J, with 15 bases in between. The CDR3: CASSSLQAGAGELFF. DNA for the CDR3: TGTGCCAGCAGTTCTCTGCAGGCCGGGGCCGGGGAGCTGTTTTTT.

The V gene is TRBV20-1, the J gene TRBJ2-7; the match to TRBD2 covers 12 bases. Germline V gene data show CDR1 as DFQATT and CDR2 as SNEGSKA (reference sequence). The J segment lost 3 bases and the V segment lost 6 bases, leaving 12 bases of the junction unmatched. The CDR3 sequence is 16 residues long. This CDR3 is CSAPPSSGGAFYEQYF. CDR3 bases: TGCAGTGCGCCCCCTTCTAGCGGGGGGGCCTTCTACGAGCAGTACTTC.

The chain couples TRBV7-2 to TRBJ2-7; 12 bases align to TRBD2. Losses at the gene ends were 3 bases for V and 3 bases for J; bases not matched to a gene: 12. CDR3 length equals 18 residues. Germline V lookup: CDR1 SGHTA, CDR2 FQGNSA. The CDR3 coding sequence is TGTGCCAGCAGCTTCGGACTAGCGGGGTTCGGGTCCGGCTACGAGCAGTACTTC. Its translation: CASSFGLAGFGSGYEQYF. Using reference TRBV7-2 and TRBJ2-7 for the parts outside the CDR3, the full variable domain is GAGVSQSPSNKVTEKGKDVELRCDPISGHTALYWYRQSLGQGLEFLIYFQGNSAPDKSGLPSDRFSAERTGGSVSTLTIQRTQQEDSAVYLCASSFGLAGFGSGYEQYFGPGTRLTVT.

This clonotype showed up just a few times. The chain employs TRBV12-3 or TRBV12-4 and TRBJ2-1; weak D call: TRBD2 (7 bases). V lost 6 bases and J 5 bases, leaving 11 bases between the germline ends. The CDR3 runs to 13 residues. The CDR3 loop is CASSRGANNEQFF. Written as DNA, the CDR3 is TGTGCCAGCAGCCGGGGGGCCAACAATGAGCAGTTCTTC.

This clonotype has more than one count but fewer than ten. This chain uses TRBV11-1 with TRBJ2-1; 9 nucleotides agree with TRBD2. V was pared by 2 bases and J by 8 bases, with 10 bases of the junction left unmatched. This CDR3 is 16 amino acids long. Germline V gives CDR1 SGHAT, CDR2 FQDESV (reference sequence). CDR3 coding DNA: TGTGCCAGCAGCTTAAGCCTCCTAGCGGGGACACATGAGCAGTTCTTC. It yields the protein CASSLSLLAGTHEQFF.

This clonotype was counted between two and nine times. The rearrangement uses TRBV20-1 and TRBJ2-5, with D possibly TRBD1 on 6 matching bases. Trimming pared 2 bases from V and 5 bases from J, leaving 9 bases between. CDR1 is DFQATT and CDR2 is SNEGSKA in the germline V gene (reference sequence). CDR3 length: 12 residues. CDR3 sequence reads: CSARTDRETQYF. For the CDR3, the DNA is TGCAGTGCTAGAACTGACAGGGAGACCCAGTACTTC.

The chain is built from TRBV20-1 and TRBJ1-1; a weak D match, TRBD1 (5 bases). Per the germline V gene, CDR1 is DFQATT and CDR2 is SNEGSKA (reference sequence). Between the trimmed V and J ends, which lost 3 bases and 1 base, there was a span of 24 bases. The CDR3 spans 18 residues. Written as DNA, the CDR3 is TGCAGTGCTAGCTCAGGATTTGGGGCAGGAAGATCGAACACTGAAGCTTTCTTT. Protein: CSASSGFGAGRSNTEAFF.